The clone carrying this T cell receptor (beta chain) occurred once. Its antigen is not known. The source of the sample is a study of cytomegalovirus exposure and HLA in healthy donors. Study-wide points: TCR sequences were mostly rare, though some public TCRs occurred in many donors.

Primers for the PCR totalled 60 Vbeta and 13 Jbeta. The repertoire was sequenced with immunoSEQ multiplex PCR; TCRdb's copy has only in-frame clones and lacks some. The sample holds 85,000 to 130,000 clones; about two thirds are singletons and the top ten take about 2.8%. The CDR3 is 11 residues long. Looked up from germline, CDR1 is LNHDA and CDR2 is SQIVND (reference sequence). Sequencing was carried out using PBMCs. The gene calls are TRBV19 and TRBJ2-7, with D hard to call. The sequence derives from a female donor in good health and CMV-seronegative. CDR3 sequence reads: CASKGVNEQYF. DNA of the CDR3: TGTGCTTCCAAAGGAGTGAACGAGCAGTACTTC.